This T cell receptor (beta chain) was observed in a study of cytomegalovirus exposure and HLA in healthy donors. To note about this clone: Its specificity is unknown.

The table came from immunoSEQ multiplex PCR; TCRdb's copy has only in-frame clones and leaves some out. This table has roughly 150,000 clones, about 86% appearing once. Germline V lookup: CDR1 MNHNY, CDR2 SVGAGI (reference sequence). The CDR3 consists of 13 residues. Trimming stripped 6 bases from V and 6 bases from J, with 14 bases between. General study findings and limits: The listing of 150 to 200 TCR beta chains classed them as cytomegalovirus-associated.

Material: PBMCs. The clonotype comes from a woman under 30 in good health and CMV-seronegative. V gene TRBV6-6 combines with J gene TRBJ1-2, with a tentative D call TRBD1 (5 bases). CDR3 protein: CASRDSSRDGYTF. CDR3 DNA sequence: TGTGCCAGCAGAGACAGCAGCAGGGATGGCTACACCTTC.